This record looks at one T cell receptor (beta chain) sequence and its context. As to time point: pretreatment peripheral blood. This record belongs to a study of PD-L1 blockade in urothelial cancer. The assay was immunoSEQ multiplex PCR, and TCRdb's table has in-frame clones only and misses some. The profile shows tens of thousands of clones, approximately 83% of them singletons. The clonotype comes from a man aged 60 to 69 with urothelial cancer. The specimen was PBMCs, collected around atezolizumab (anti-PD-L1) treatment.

As DNA, the CDR3 is TGTGCCAGCAGTTTGGGGGGGGATCAGCCCCAGCATTTT. Amino acid sequence: CASSLGGDQPQHF. This chain uses TRBV27 with TRBJ1-5; TRBD1 is a possible D gene (5 bases). The germline V gene encodes CDR1 MNHEY and CDR2 SMNVEV (reference sequence). CDR3 length: 13 residues. Trimming left V 3 bases short and J 5 bases short, with 8 bases between.